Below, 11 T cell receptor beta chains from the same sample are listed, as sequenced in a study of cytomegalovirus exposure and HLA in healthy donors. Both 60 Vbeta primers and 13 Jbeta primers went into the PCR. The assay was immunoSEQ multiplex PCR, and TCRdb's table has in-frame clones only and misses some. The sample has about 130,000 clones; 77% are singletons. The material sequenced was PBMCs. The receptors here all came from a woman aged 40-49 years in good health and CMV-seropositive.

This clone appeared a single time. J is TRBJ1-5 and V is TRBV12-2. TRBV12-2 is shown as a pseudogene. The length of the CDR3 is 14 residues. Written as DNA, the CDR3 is TGTGCAAGTCGCTTAGCCCACTTAAATCAGCCCCAGCATTTT. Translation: CASRLAHLNQPQHF.

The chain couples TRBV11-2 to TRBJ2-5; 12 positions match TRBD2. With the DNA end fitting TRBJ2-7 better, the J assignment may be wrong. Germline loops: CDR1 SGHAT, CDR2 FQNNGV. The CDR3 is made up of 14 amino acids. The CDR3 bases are TGTGCCAGCAGACGACTAGCGGGGGTCTACGAGCAGTACTTC. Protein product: CASRRLAGVYEQYF.

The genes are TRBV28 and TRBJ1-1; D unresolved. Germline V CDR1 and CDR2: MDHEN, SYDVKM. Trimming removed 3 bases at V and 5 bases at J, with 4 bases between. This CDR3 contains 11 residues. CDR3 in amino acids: CASSLRTEAFF. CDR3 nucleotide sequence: TGTGCCAGCAGTTTGAGGACTGAAGCTTTCTTT. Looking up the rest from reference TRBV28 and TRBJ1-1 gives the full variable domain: DVKVTQSSRYLVKRTGEKVFLECVQDMDHENMFWYRQDPGLGLRLIYFSYDVKMKEKGDIPEGYSVSREKKERFSLILESASTNQTSMYLCASSLRTEAFFGQGTRLTVV.

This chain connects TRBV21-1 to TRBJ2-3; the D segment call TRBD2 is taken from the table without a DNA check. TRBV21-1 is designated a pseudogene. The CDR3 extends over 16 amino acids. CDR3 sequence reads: CASSKWPSECTDTQYF. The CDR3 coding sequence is TGTGCCAGCAGCAAATGGCCTAGCGAATGTACAGATACGCAGTATTTT.

The CDR3 sequence is CASSRTGNEQFF. The CDR3 coding sequence is TGTGCCAGCAGTAGGACAGGGAATGAGCAGTTCTTC. V and J are TRBV2 and TRBJ2-1; TRBD1 matches 8 bases. CDR1 SNHLY and CDR2 FYNNEI come from the germline V gene. The CDR3 sequence is 12 residues long. J was trimmed by 7 bases and V by 5 bases; bases with no gene match: 1.

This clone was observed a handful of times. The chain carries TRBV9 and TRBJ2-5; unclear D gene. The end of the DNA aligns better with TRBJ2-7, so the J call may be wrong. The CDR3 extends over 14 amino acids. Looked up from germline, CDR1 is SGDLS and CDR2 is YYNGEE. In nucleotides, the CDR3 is TGTGCCAGCAGCCCGACGGCTAGCTCCTACGAGCAGTACTTC. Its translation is CASSPTASSYEQYF.

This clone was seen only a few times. CDR3 in DNA: TGTGCCAGTAGTATTGGGGGAGGGCCGTTTCCGAACAATGAGCAGTTCTTC. It specifies CASSIGGGPFPNNEQFF. The chain combines TRBV19 with TRBJ2-1; 7 bases line up with TRBD2. Germline CDR1 is LNHDA and CDR2 is SQIVND (reference sequence). J lost 5 bases, V lost 3 bases, and 13 bases had no gene match. The CDR3 consists of 17 residues.

CDR3 sequence: CASRRPGNTGELFF. The CDR3 DNA reads TGTGCCAGCAGACGACCGGGAAACACCGGGGAGCTGTTTTTT. The chain has TRBV14 and TRBJ2-2; tentatively, D is TRBD2 (5 bases). The CDR3 contains 14 residues. Germline CDR1 SGHDN, CDR2 FVKESK. V dropped 6 bases and J dropped 2 bases, with 10 bases sitting between them.

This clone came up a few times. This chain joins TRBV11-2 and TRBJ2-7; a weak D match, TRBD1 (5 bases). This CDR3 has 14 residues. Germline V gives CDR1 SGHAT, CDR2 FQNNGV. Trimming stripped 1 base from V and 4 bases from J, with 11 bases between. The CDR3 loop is CASSLARVGYEQYF. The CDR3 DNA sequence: TGTGCCAGCAGCTTAGCCAGGGTTGGGTACGAGCAGTACTTC.

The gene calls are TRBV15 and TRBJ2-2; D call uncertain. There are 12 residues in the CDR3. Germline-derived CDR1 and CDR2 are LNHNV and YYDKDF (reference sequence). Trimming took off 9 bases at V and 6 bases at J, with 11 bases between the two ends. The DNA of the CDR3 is TGTGCCACGTCGGTTCGTTCCGGGGAGCTGTTTTTT. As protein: CATSVRSGELFF.

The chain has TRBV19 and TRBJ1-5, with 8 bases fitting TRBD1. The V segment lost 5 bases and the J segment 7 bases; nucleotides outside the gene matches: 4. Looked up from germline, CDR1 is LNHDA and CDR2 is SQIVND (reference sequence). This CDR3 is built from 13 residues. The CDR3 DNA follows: TGTGCCAGTAGTCAGGGGGCAAAACAGCCCCAGCATTTT. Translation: CASSQGAKQPQHF.